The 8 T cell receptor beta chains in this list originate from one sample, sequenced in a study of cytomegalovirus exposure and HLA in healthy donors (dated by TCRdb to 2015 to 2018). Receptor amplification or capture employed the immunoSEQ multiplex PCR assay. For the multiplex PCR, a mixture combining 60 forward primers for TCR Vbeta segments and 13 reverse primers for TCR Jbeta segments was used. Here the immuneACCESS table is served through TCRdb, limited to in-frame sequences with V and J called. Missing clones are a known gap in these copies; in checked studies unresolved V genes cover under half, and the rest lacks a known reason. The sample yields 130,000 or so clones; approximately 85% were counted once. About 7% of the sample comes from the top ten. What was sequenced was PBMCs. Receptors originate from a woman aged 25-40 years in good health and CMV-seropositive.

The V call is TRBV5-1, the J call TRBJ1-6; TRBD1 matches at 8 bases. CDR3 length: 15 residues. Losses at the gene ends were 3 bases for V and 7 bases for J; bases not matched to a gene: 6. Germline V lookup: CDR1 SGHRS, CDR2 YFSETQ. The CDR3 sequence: CASSSQGAGNSPLHF. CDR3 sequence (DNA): TGCGCCAGCAGCTCCCAGGGGGCTGGAAATTCACCCCTCCACTTT.

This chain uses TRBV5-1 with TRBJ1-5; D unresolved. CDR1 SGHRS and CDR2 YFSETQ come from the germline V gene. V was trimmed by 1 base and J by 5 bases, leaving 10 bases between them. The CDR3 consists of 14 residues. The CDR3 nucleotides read TGCGCCAGCAGCTTGATGGGGAGCGATCAGCCCCAGCATTTT. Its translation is CASSLMGSDQPQHF.

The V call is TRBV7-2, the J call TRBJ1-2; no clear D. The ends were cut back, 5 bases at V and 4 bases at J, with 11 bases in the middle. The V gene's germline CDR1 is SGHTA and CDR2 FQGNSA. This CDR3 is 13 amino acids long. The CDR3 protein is CASSPFRGYGYTF. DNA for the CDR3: TGTGCCAGCAGCCCCTTCCGCGGCTATGGCTACACCTTC.

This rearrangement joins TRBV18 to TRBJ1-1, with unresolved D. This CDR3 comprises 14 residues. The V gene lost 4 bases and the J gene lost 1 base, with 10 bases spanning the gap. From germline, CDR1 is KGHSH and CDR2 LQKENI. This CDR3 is CASSQWRENTEAFF. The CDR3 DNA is TGTGCCAGCTCACAGTGGAGGGAGAACACTGAAGCTTTCTTT.

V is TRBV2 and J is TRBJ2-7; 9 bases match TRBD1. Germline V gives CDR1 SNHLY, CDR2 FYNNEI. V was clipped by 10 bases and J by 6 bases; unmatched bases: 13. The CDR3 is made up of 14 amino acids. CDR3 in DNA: TGTGCCACCAATGGGGTACAGGGGGCAGGCGAGCAGTACTTC. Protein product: CATNGVQGAGEQYF.

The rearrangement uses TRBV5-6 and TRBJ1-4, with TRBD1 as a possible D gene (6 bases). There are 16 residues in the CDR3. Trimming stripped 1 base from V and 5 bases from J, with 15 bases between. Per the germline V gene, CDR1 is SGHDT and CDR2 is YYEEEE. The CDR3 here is CASSLPSQGRNEKLFF. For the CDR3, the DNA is TGTGCCAGCAGCTTGCCATCACAGGGTAGGAATGAAAAACTGTTTTTT.

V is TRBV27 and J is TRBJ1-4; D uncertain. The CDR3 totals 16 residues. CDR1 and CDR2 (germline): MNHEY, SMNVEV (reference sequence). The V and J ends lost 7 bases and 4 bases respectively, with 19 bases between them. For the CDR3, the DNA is TGTGCCAGCACCACGCGCCTGGGAGGTTTTAATGAAAAACTGTTTTTT. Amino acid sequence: CASTTRLGGFNEKLFF.

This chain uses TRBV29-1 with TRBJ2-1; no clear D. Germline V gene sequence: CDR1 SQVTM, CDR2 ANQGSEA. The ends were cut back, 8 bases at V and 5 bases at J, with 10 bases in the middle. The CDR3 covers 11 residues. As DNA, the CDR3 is TGCAGCCCGACTCTCAACAATGAGCAGTTCTTC. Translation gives CSPTLNNEQFF.